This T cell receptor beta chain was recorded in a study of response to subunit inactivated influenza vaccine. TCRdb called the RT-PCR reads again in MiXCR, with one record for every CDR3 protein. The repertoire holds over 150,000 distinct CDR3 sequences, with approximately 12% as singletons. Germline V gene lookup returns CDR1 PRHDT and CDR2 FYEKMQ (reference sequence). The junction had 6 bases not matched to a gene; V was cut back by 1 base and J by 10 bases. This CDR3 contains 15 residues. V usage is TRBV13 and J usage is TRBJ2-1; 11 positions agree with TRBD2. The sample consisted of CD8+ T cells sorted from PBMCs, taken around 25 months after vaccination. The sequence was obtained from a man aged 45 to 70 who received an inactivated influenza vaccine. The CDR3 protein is CASSLVASGRLEQFF. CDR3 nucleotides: TGTGCCAGCAGCTTAGTGGCTAGCGGGAGGTTAGAGCAGTTCTTC.